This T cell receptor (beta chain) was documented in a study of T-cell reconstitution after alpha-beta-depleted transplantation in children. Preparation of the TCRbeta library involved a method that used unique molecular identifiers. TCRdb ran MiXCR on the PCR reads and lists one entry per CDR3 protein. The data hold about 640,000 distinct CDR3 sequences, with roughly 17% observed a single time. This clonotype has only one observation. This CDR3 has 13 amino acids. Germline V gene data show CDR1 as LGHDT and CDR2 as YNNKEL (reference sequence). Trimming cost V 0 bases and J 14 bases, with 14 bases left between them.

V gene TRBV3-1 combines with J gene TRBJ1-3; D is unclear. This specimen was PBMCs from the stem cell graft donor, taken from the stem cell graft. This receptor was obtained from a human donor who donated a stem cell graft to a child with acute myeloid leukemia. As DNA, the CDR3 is TGTGCCAGCAGCCAAGATAGCCACCTCGTGGTATATTTT. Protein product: CASSQDSHLVVYF.